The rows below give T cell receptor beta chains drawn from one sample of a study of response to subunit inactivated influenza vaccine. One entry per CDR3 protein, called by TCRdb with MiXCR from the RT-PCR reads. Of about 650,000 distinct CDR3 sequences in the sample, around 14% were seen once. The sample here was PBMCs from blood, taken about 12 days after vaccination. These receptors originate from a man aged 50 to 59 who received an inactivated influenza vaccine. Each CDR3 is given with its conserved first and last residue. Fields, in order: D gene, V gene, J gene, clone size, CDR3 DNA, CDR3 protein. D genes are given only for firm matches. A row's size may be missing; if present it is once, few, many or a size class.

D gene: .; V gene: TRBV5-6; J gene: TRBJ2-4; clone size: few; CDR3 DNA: TGTGCCAGCAGCTTCGGTTACAGAAGTGCCAAAAACATTCAGTACTTC; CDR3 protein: CASSFGYRSAKNIQYF
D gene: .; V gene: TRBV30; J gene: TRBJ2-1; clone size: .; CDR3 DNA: TGTGCCTGGAGCAAGGGGGACTCCTACAATGAGCAGTTCTTC; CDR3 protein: CAWSKGDSYNEQFF
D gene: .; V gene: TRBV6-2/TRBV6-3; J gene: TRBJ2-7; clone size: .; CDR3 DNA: TGTGCCAGCAGTTACTCGTTGATTATGCCCTACGAGCAGTACTTC; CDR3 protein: CASSYSLIMPYEQYF
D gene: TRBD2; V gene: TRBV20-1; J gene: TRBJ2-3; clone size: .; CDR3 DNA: TGCAGTGCTAGAGGCCCGGCTAGCGGGGGGGCCCGTACAGATACGCAGTATTTT; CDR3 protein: CSARGPASGGARTDTQYF
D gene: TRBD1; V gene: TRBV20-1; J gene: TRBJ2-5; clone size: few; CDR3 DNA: TGCAGTCCTAGACAGGGCCAAGAGACCCAGTACTTC; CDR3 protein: CSPRQGQETQYF
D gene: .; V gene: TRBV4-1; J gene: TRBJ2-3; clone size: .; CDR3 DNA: TGCGCCAGCAGCCAAGCCGTGGGAGCCAGCACAGATACGCAGTATTTT; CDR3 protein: CASSQAVGASTDTQYF
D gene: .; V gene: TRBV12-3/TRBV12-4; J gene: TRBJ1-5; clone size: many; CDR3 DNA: TGTGCCAGCAGTTACCACAGGGTTCAGCCCCAGCATTTT; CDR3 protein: CASSYHRVQPQHF
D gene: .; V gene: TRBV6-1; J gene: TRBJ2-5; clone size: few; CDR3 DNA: TGTGCCAGCAAGAGGGTTAGGTGGCAGACCCAGTACTTC; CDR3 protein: CASKRVRWQTQYF
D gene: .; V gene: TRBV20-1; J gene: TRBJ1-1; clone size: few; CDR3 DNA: TGCAGTGCTAGAAAGGGCCCGTACCCTGAAGCTTTCTTT; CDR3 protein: CSARKGPYPEAFF
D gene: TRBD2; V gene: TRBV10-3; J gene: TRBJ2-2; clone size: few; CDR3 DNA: TGTGCCATCAGTGATTGGATAGCGGGGGAGAACACCGGGGAGCTGTTTTTT; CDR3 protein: CAISDWIAGENTGELFF
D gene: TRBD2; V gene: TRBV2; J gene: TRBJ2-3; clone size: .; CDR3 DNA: TGTGCCAGCAACAGACTAGCGGGTCGTACAGATACGCAGTATTTT; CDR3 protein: CASNRLAGRTDTQYF
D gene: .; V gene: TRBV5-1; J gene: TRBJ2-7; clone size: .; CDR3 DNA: TGCGCCAGCAGCTTCCTCTTTGGCGGATACGAGCAGTACTTC; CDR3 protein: CASSFLFGGYEQYF
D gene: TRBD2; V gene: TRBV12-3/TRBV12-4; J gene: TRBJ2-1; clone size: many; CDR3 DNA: TGTGCCAGCAGACTAGCGGGGGGGCTCAATGAGCAGTTCTTC; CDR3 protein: CASRLAGGLNEQFF
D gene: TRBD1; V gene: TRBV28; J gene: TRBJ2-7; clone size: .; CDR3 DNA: TGTGCCAGCAGGACAGGGGCTGTCCTATACGAGCAGTACTTC; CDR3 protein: CASRTGAVLYEQYF
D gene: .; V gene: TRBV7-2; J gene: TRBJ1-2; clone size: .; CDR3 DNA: TGTGCCAGCAGCATGCAACAGGTCTCTGGCTACACCTTC; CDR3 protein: CASSMQQVSGYTF
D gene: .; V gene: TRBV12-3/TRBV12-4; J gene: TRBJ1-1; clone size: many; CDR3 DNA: TGTGCCAGCAGCCGCGGGCAAATGAACACTGAAGCTTTCTTT; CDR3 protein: CASSRGQMNTEAFF
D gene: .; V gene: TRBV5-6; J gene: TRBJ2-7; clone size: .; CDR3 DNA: TGTGCCAGCAGCTTGGGGGCGGAAAGGGTCCCCTACGAGCAGTACTTC; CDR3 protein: CASSLGAERVPYEQYF
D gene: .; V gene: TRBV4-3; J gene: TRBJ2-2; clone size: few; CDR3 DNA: TGCGCCAGCAGCGCACAGCTTAGGTGGGGTCCCTCAGTCGGCACACTAGACACCGGGGAGCTGTTTTTT; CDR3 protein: CASSAQLRWGPSVGTLDTGELFF
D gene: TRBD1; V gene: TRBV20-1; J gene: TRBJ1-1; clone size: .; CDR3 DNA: TGCAGTGCTAGAGATGTGGCAGGGGGCAGTATGAACACTGAAGCTTTCTTT; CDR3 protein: CSARDVAGGSMNTEAFF
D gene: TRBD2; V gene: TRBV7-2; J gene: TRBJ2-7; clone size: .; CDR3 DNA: TGTGCCAGCGGCACTAGCGGGGGTTACGAGCAGTACTTC; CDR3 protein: CASGTSGGYEQYF
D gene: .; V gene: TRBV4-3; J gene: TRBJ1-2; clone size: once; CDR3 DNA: TGCGCCAGCAGCCAACTGTCAGGGGTTTTAGCTAACTATGGCTACACCTTC; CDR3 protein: CASSQLSGVLANYGYTF
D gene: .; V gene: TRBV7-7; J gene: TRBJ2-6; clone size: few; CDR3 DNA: TGTGCCAGCAGCCCCTCTGGGTCAGGGGCCAACGTCCTGACTTTC; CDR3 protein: CASSPSGSGANVLTF
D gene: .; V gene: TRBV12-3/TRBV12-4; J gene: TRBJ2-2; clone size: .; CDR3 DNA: TGTGCCAGCACCTTTTTCCACACCGGGGAGCTGTTTTTT; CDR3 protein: CASTFFHTGELFF
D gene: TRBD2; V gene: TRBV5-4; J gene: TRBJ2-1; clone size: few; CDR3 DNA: TGTGCCAGCAGCTTGGGACTAGCGGAGGGTGAGCAGTTCTTC; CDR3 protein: CASSLGLAEGEQFF
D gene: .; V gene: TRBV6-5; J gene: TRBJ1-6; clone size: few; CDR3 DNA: TGTGCCAGCAGTTACTCAGGGGACAATTCACCCCTCCACTTT; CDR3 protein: CASSYSGDNSPLHF
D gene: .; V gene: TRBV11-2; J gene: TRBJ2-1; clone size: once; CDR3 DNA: TGTGCCAGCAGCTGTGGGGTGGAGGGGTGGTGGGATTGCAATGAGCAGTTCTTC; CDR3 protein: CASSCGVEGWWDCNEQFF
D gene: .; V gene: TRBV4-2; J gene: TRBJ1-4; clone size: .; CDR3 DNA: TGTGCCAGCAGCCGAGATAACTACCGGACGCAAAATGAAAAACTGTTTTTT; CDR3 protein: CASSRDNYRTQNEKLFF
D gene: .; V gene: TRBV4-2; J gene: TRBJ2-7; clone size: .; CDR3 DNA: TGTGCCAGCAGCCAAGAGGGTACAGGGAGGGCCGGGTACGAGCAGTACTTC; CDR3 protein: CASSQEGTGRAGYEQYF
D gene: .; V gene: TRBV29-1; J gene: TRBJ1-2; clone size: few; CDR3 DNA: TGCAGCGTTGAAGATAAGGGTGGGGGCTACACCTTC; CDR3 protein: CSVEDKGGGYTF
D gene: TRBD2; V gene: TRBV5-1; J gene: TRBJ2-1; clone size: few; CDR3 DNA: TGCGCCAGCAGCTTGTGGGGGACTAGCGGAGACAATGAGCAGTTCTTC; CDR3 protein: CASSLWGTSGDNEQFF
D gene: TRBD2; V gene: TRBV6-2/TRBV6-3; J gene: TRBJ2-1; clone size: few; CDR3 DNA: TGTGCCAGCGTCCCTAGCGGGGGCTATGAGCAGTTCTTC; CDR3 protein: CASVPSGGYEQFF
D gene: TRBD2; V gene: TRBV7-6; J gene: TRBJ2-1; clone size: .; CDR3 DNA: TGTGCCAGCAGCTTACGCACTAGCGGGGTCGGGACCTACAATGAGCAGTTCTTC; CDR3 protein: CASSLRTSGVGTYNEQFF
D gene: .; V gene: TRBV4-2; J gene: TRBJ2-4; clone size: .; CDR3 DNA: TGTGCCAGCAGCCAAGAAAGAGCCGTCCAAGTATCCAAAAACATTCAGTACTTC; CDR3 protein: CASSQERAVQVSKNIQYF
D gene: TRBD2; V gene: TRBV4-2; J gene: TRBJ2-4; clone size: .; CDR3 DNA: TGTGCCAGCAGCCTCCAGATAGCGGGAGAGTTC; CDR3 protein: CASSLQIAGEF
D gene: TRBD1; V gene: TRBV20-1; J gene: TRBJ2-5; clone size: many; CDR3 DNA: TGCAGTGCTAGAGATCTTTCGGACAGGGGGCTGGAGACCCAGTACTTC; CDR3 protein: CSARDLSDRGLETQYF
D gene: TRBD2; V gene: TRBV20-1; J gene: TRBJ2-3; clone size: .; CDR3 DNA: TGCAGTGCTAGAGGATCACTAGCGGAGGAATATTTT; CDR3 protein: CSARGSLAEEYF
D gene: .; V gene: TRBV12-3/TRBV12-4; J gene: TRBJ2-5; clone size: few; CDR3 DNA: TGTGCCAGCAGGAAGGGTGACCAAGAGACCCAGTACTTC; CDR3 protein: CASRKGDQETQYF
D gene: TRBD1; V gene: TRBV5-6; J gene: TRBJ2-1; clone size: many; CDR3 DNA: TGTGCCAGCAGTCCGGGACAGGGCTACAATGAGCAGTTCTTC; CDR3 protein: CASSPGQGYNEQFF